A single sample gave rise to the 15 T cell receptor beta chains below, sequenced in a study of blood T cells in healthy people across ages. Combining a sample-barcoded 5' primer with a J-beta primer mix, a second PCR ran for 7 to 11 cycles. Via MiXCR, TCRdb re-called the 5' RACE reads, giving one row per CDR3 protein. The data show about 1.6 million distinct CDR3 sequences, with about 35% seen just once and around 10% held by the top ten. The specimen was blood. The receptors derive from a woman under 40 in good health.

This chain connects TRBV12-3 or TRBV12-4 to TRBJ2-1; D gene unclear. V lost 3 bases and J lost 9, with 9 bases in between. This CDR3 comprises 12 residues. Written as DNA, the CDR3 is TGTGCCAGCAGTTTCGAAGCTGCTGAGCAGTTCTTC. As protein: CASSFEAAEQFF.

A few counts support this clonotype. The rearrangement links TRBV6-1 to TRBJ2-7; D is tentatively TRBD1 or TRBD2 (5 bases each). The V and J ends lost 6 bases and 3 bases respectively, with 18 bases between them. Germline values: CDR1 MNHNS, CDR2 SASEGT. The CDR3 length is 15 residues. The CDR3 DNA sequence: TGTGCCAGCAGCTCACCCATGGGACGGGTCTACGAGCAGTACTTC. It encodes CASSSPMGRVYEQYF.

The chain uses TRBV7-3 and TRBJ1-2; 12 bases map to TRBD1. Looked up from germline, CDR1 is SGHTA and CDR2 is FQGTGA. J gave up 5 bases and V 5 bases, and 6 bases lay outside the gene matches. This CDR3 is built from 15 residues. This CDR3 reads CASSTGQGASYGYTF. The CDR3 DNA is TGTGCCAGCAGCACGGGACAGGGGGCGTCGTATGGCTACACCTTC.

The chain combines TRBV10-3 with TRBJ2-1, with D perhaps assigned TRBD1 or TRBD2 (6 bases each). CDR1 is ENHRY, CDR2 SYGVKD, per germline. The CDR3 loop spans 12 amino acids. Trimming removed 6 bases at V and 6 bases at J, with 9 bases between. CDR3 sequence: CAIRKGGNEQFF. The CDR3 bases are TGTGCCATCAGAAAGGGGGGCAATGAGCAGTTCTTC.

The rearrangement uses TRBV12-3 or TRBV12-4 and TRBJ1-5, with no clear D. This CDR3 contains 16 residues. V was clipped by 5 bases and J by 2 bases, with 16 bases between them. CDR3 sequence reads: CASSRHRWRGNQPQHF. The CDR3 DNA reads as TGTGCCAGCAGTCGCCACCGATGGAGAGGCAATCAGCCCCAGCATTTT.

The chain combines TRBV15 with TRBJ2-1, with D possibly being TRBD1 (5 bases). The germline CDR1 and CDR2 sequences are LNHNV and YYDKDF (reference sequence). This CDR3 is built from 14 residues. Trimming cost V 5 bases and J 6 bases, with 14 bases left between them. CDR3 nucleotides: TGTGCCACCAGCGCTAAAACCAGGGTCAATGAGCAGTTCTTC. Amino acids: CATSAKTRVNEQFF.

This clonotype was detected only a few times. The chain joins TRBV6-6 to TRBJ1-4, with D possibly TRBD1 on 6 matching bases. This CDR3 comprises 16 residues. Between the trimmed V and J ends, which lost 0 bases and 8 bases, there was a span of 16 bases. Germline V gene lookup returns CDR1 MNHNY and CDR2 SVGAGI (reference sequence). The CDR3 DNA is TGTGCCAGCAGTTACTCACGGACCGCCCAGGGGGAAAAACTGTTTTTT. Translation gives CASSYSRTAQGEKLFF.

This clonotype was found a few times. This chain connects TRBV27 to TRBJ1-4, with a tentative D call TRBD1 (5 bases). Germline CDR1 is MNHEY and CDR2 is SMNVEV (reference sequence). The CDR3 length is 15 residues. Trimming removed 2 bases at V and 3 bases at J, with 10 bases between. The CDR3 DNA reads as TGTGCCAGCAGTTTAAGGGACGGACCTAATGAAAAACTGTTTTTT. Its translation is CASSLRDGPNEKLFF.

This sequence joins TRBV28 and TRBJ1-4, with D possibly being TRBD1 (6 bases). The CDR3 has 15 amino acids. CDR1 is MDHEN, CDR2 SYDVKM, per germline. Trimming left V 4 bases short and J 4 bases short, with 13 bases between. CDR3 sequence reads: CASSSTGSGNEKLFF. CDR3 DNA: TGTGCCAGCAGTTCAACAGGGAGCGGTAATGAAAAACTGTTTTTT. The variable domain in full, completed from reference TRBV28 and TRBJ1-4, reads DVKVTQSSRYLVKRTGEKVFLECVQDMDHENMFWYRQDPGLGLRLIYFSYDVKMKEKGDIPEGYSVSREKKERFSLILESASTNQTSMYLCASSSTGSGNEKLFFGSGTQLSVL.

Details on this clonotype: Possible read error: a much larger clone is one base away. This chain connects TRBV29-1 to TRBJ2-7, with 9 bases aligning to TRBD1. The trim removed 1 base at V and 0 bases at J, leaving 7 bases unmatched. Germline assignment: CDR1 SQVTM and CDR2 ANQGSEA. The length of the CDR3 is 16 residues. CDR3 residues: CSVEAWDRENSYEQYF. DNA of the CDR3: TGCAGCGTTGAAGCTTGGGACAGGGAGAACTCCTACGAGCAGTACTTC.

This clonotype has more than one count but fewer than ten. The chain uses TRBV27 and TRBJ1-2; TRBD1 agrees at 8 bases. This CDR3 has 14 amino acids. V lost 6 bases, J lost 4 bases, and 7 bases stayed unmatched. The germline V gene has CDR1 MNHEY and CDR2 SMNVEV (reference sequence). Here the CDR3 DNA reads TGTGCCAGCAGGTCGGGACAGGACATCTATGGCTACACCTTC. Translated: CASRSGQDIYGYTF.

The J gene is TRBJ2-7, the V gene TRBV13, with 12 bases identical to TRBD1. V trimming: 3 bases; J trimming: 7 bases; junction bases outside the gene matches: 7. From germline, CDR1 is PRHDT and CDR2 FYEKMQ (reference sequence). CDR3 length: 15 residues. This chain's CDR3 is CASSLAGQGAREQYF. The CDR3 coding sequence is TGTGCCAGCAGCTTGGCGGGACAGGGGGCGCGGGAGCAGTACTTC.

V gene TRBV7-6 combines with J gene TRBJ2-5; a possible D gene is TRBD2 (6 bases). The germline V gene encodes CDR1 SGHVS and CDR2 FNYEAQ. The CDR3 runs to 14 residues. Trimming left V 1 base short and J 11 bases short, with 17 bases between. The CDR3 sequence is CASSLGAPGGEQYF. CDR3 nucleotide sequence: TGTGCCAGCAGCTTAGGGGCTCCCGGGGGTGAGCAGTACTTC.

The chain employs TRBV2 and TRBJ2-7, with D maybe TRBD2 (6 bases). Germline V CDR1 and CDR2: SNHLY, FYNNEI. V was pared by 6 bases and J by 3 bases, with 15 bases between. The CDR3 has 14 residues. The CDR3: CASRDIRGGYEQYF. CDR3 sequence (DNA): TGTGCCAGCAGGGACATAAGGGGAGGCTACGAGCAGTACTTC. The full variable domain, rest sourced from reference TRBV2 and TRBJ2-7, is EPEVTQTPSHQVTQMGQEVILRCVPISNHLYFYWYRQILGQKVEFLVSFYNNEISEKSEIFDDQFSVERPDGSNFTLKIRSTKLEDSAMYFCASRDIRGGYEQYFGPGTRLTVT.

This clonotype showed up just a few times. The rearrangement links TRBV4-1 to TRBJ1-1, with 7 bases aligning to TRBD1. The CDR3 runs 15 residues. The V gene end was trimmed by 1 base and the J gene end by 5 bases; junction bases not matched to a gene: 7. Germline-derived CDR1 and CDR2 are MGHRA and YSYEKL. In nucleotides, the CDR3 is TGCGCCAGCAGCCAAGGGGCAGGGGGATGGACTGAAGCTTTCTTT. Its protein is CASSQGAGGWTEAFF.